Below are 31 T cell receptor beta chains sequenced from a single sample in a study of T cell repertoires in cytomegalovirus infection. TCRdb independently ran MiXCR on the reads; one entry per CDR3 protein. The sample comprises some 900,000 distinct CDR3 sequences, about 30% of which are singletons, and around 11% rests with the top ten. For these TCRs, the target antigens are not known. Sample: cultured CD8+ T cells from PBMCs, taken from culture after CMV antigen stimulation. All receptors derive from a human donor in good health (CMV status not recorded). Some clones in this sample may be carry-over from other donors' samples.

The chain joins TRBV6-5 to TRBJ2-1, with TRBD1 matching 7 bases. In germline, CDR1 is MNHEY, CDR2 SVGAGI. This CDR3 has 18 amino acids. After removal of 2 bases from V and 2 bases from J, the junction contained 12 bases not matched to a gene. CDR3 nucleotide sequence: TGTGCCAGCAGTTACCCGTCCATAGTAGGGGGCACCTACAATGAGCAGTTCTTC. Encoded protein: CASSYPSIVGGTYNEQFF.

This clonotype appeared many times. V is TRBV7-9 and J is TRBJ2-5; maybe TRBD1 (6 bases). CDR3 size: 16 residues. Trimming pared 5 bases from V and 3 bases from J, leaving 19 bases between. Per germline, CDR1 SEHNR and CDR2 FQNEAQ (reference sequence). CDR3 sequence reads: CASSPPEGQRKETQYF. The CDR3 DNA sequence: TGTGCCAGCAGCCCGCCCGAAGGACAGAGGAAAGAGACCCAGTACTTC.

This clonotype was observed a few times. The chain has TRBV12-3 or TRBV12-4 and TRBJ1-1; no clear D. This CDR3 has 13 residues. Trimming took off 3 bases at V and 7 bases at J, with 12 bases between the two ends. The CDR3 loop reads CASSLGRSFEAFF. The DNA of the CDR3 is TGTGCCAGCAGTTTGGGGAGATCTTTTGAAGCTTTCTTT.

This clonotype was seen once. The V call is TRBV6-5, the J call TRBJ2-1; no definite D call. This CDR3 has 14 residues. V was clipped by 6 bases and J by 4 bases, with 13 bases between them. In germline, CDR1 is MNHEY, CDR2 SVGAGI. In DNA, the CDR3 is TGTGCCAGCAGAGTTAGAACCTCTTACAATGAGCAGTTCTTC. Translation gives CASRVRTSYNEQFF.

The CDR3: CSARERPRLLDRNTEAFF. The DNA of the CDR3 is TGCAGTGCTAGAGAGAGGCCCCGACTGCTGGACAGGAACACTGAAGCTTTCTTT. The chain uses TRBV20-1 and TRBJ1-1, with D maybe TRBD1 (6 bases). Germline CDR1 DFQATT, CDR2 SNEGSKA (reference sequence). V was pared by 0 bases and J by 1 base, with 21 bases between. CDR3 length: 18 amino acids.

A few counts support this clonotype. The chain has TRBV14 and TRBJ2-1; TRBD2 aligns across 10 bases. Germline lookup yields CDR1 SGHDN and CDR2 FVKESK. V dropped 4 bases and J dropped 10; count of bases not matched to a gene: 10. The CDR3 extends over 15 amino acids. Written as DNA, the CDR3 is TGTGCCAGCAGCCCCATACAGCGGGGGGGCGGGGAGCAGTTCTTC. Amino acid sequence: CASSPIQRGGGEQFF.

This chain links TRBV20-1 with TRBJ1-3; D ambiguous. In germline, CDR1 is DFQATT, CDR2 SNEGSKA (reference sequence). There are 13 residues in the CDR3. Between the trimmed V and J ends, which lost 5 bases and 4 bases, there was a span of 12 bases. The CDR3 DNA sequence: TGCAGTGCTCCCCCAGAAGCCGGAAACACCATATATTTT. Protein product: CSAPPEAGNTIYF.

This chain uses TRBV2 with TRBJ2-1; 7 nucleotides match TRBD1. The V gene's germline CDR1 is SNHLY and CDR2 FYNNEI. Unmatched junction bases numbered 7, after V lost 8 bases and J lost 0 bases. The CDR3 length is 15 residues. CDR3 nucleotide sequence: TGTGCCAGCCCAGTACAGGGGCCCTCCTACAATGAGCAGTTCTTC. Its translation: CASPVQGPSYNEQFF.

The chain joins TRBV19 to TRBJ1-1; D is uncertain. Trimming left V 3 bases short and J 10 bases short, with 9 bases between. Germline CDR1 reads LNHDA; CDR2 reads SQIVND (reference sequence). The length of the CDR3 is 11 residues. CDR3 bases: TGTGCCAGTAGTATGGGCAGCTTAGCTTTCTTT. Amino acid sequence: CASSMGSLAFF.

The chain couples TRBV7-8 to TRBJ2-7, with 9 bases aligning to TRBD1. Germline CDR1 SGHVS, CDR2 FQNEAQ. The CDR3 covers 16 residues. V lost 2 bases to trimming and J lost 3 bases; unmatched junction nucleotides: 8. CDR3: CASSLTGTGINYEQYV. CDR3 sequence (DNA): TGTGCCAGCAGCTTAACCGGGACAGGGATCAACTACGAGCAGTACGTC.

V gene TRBV5-6 combines with J gene TRBJ2-1; TRBD2 might be the D (6 bases). The germline CDR1 and CDR2 sequences are SGHDT and YYEEEE. Trimming pared 4 bases from V and 7 bases from J, leaving 9 bases between. There are 12 residues in the CDR3. CDR3 sequence: CASSVEGNEQFF. The CDR3 DNA reads as TGTGCCAGCAGCGTGGAGGGGAATGAGCAGTTCTTC.

The gene calls are TRBV6-6 and TRBJ1-5, with D unclear. CDR3 size: 16 residues. Trimming shortened V by 4 bases and J by 2 bases, and 15 bases separated the two germline ends. Looked up from germline, CDR1 is MNHNY and CDR2 is SVGAGI (reference sequence). Written as DNA, the CDR3 is TGTGCCAGCAGTTCCGAAGGAGGGTATGGCAATCAGCCCCAGCATTTT. Protein: CASSSEGGYGNQPQHF.

This clonotype was detected a few times. This chain links TRBV6-5 with TRBJ2-3; no definite D call. This CDR3 is built from 10 residues. Trimming cost V 2 bases and J 10 bases, with 4 bases left between them. Germline-derived CDR1 and CDR2 are MNHEY and SVGAGI. The CDR3: CASSYPPQYF. CDR3 DNA sequence: TGTGCCAGCAGTTACCCCCCGCAGTATTTT.

The table lists this clonotype with a few counts. V is TRBV6-2 or TRBV6-3 and J is TRBJ2-4, with D uncertain. Germline assignment: CDR1 MNHEY and CDR2 SVGEGT. There are 13 residues in the CDR3. Trimming removed 6 bases at V and 3 bases at J, with 9 bases between. CDR3 sequence (DNA): TGTGCCAGCAGGGGAACTGACAAAAACATTCAGTACTTC. Translation: CASRGTDKNIQYF.

This clonotype was counted a few times. This sequence joins TRBV6-1 and TRBJ2-3, with TRBD2 matching over 8 bases. With 6 bases clipped from V and 1 base from J, the junction kept 9 bases outside the gene matches. The CDR3 sequence is 16 residues long. CDR1 and CDR2 (germline): MNHNS, SASEGT. CDR3 region: CASRFIAGTGTDTQYF. CDR3 bases: TGTGCCAGCAGATTCATAGCGGGGACGGGCACAGATACGCAGTATTTT.

This sequence joins TRBV6-1 and TRBJ1-5; D might be TRBD1 (6 bases). Germline V gives CDR1 MNHNS, CDR2 SASEGT. The CDR3 contains 15 residues. The V gene lost 5 bases and the J gene lost 0 bases, with 11 bases spanning the gap. CDR3 nucleotides: TGTGCCAGCAGTTGGGACAATATTAGCAATCAGCCCCAGCATTTT. Encoded protein: CASSWDNISNQPQHF.

This clonotype was recorded a few times. The chain carries TRBV4-2 and TRBJ2-3; D is undetermined. The CDR3 spans 17 residues. The V gene lost 0 bases and the J gene lost 4 bases, with 17 bases spanning the gap. Germline V gene sequence: CDR1 LGHNA, CDR2 YNFKEQ. CDR3 bases: TGTGCCAGCAGCCAAGACGCGGACGAACTCCCCCCAGATACGCAGTATTTT. Translated, it gives CASSQDADELPPDTQYF.

In this sample, this clonotype turned up a few times. The V call is TRBV14, the J call TRBJ2-5; D ambiguous. Trimming pared 0 bases from V and 7 bases from J, leaving 27 bases between. The V gene's germline CDR1 is SGHDN and CDR2 FVKESK. The CDR3 covers 19 residues. DNA for the CDR3: TGTGCCAGCAGCCAAGATCGGCAACGCCGCACCTCCAAGAAAGCGACCCAGTACTTC. Protein sequence: CASSQDRQRRTSKKATQYF.

This clonotype was observed at least ten times. The chain links TRBV6-2 or TRBV6-3 to TRBJ2-5; 10 nucleotides align to TRBD1. CDR1 is MNHEY and CDR2 is SVGEGT in the germline V gene. This CDR3 has 15 amino acids. The V segment lost 2 bases and the J segment 3 bases; nucleotides outside the gene matches: 3. The DNA of the CDR3 is TGTGCCAGCAGTTACCCGACAGGGGGCGAAGAGACCCAGTACTTC. As protein: CASSYPTGGEETQYF.

CDR3 loop: CASSSIYDRAEAFF. The DNA for the CDR3 is TGTGCCAGCAGCTCTATCTACGACAGGGCTGAAGCTTTCTTT. This sequence joins TRBV11-2 and TRBJ1-1; 7 bases agree with TRBD1. The CDR3 contains 14 residues. The junction had 8 bases not matched to a gene; V was cut back by 4 bases and J by 6 bases. Germline CDR1 is SGHAT and CDR2 is FQNNGV.

This clonotype is a singleton in its sample. The chain employs TRBV6-2 or TRBV6-3 and TRBJ1-2; no clear D. Germline assignment: CDR1 MNHEY and CDR2 SVGEGT. Deletions cut 5 bases from V and 5 bases from J, with 9 bases between. CDR3 length: 12 residues. This CDR3 is CASSTTIYGYTF. As DNA, the CDR3 is TGTGCCAGCAGTACCACAATTTATGGCTACACCTTC.

This sequence joins TRBV4-1 and TRBJ2-5, with D unresolved. Looked up from germline, CDR1 is MGHRA and CDR2 is YSYEKL. The CDR3 is made up of 14 amino acids. Trimming pared 1 base from V and 5 bases from J, leaving 11 bases between. The CDR3 loop reads CASSQGLSLETQYF. CDR3 DNA sequence: TGCGCCAGCAGCCAAGGCCTTTCCCTTGAGACCCAGTACTTC.

V usage is TRBV6-2 or TRBV6-3 and J usage is TRBJ1-4, with D perhaps TRBD1 (5 bases). The CDR3 is made up of 16 amino acids. V was trimmed by 8 bases and J by 7 bases, leaving 23 bases between them. CDR1 is MNHEY and CDR2 is SVGEGT in the germline V gene. The CDR3 loop reads CASGRNLDSPGEKLFF. DNA for the CDR3: TGTGCCAGCGGCCGCAACCTCGACAGCCCGGGTGAAAAACTGTTTTTT.

V gene TRBV19 combines with J gene TRBJ1-1; D is undetermined. V lost 4 bases and J lost 1, with 16 bases in between. The CDR3 length is 16 residues. The germline gives CDR1 LNHDA, CDR2 SQIVND (reference sequence). CDR3 region: CASSRYTTTQNTEAFF. The CDR3 nucleotides read TGTGCCAGTAGTAGATACACTACTACCCAGAACACTGAAGCTTTCTTT.

This clonotype has more than one count but fewer than ten. CDR3: CASSYEGQGTPLIGYTF. CDR3 in DNA: TGTGCCAGCAGTTACGAGGGACAGGGGACCCCTTTAATAGGCTACACCTTC. The J gene is TRBJ1-2, the V gene TRBV6-5; 10 nucleotides agree with TRBD1. Germline CDR1 MNHEY, CDR2 SVGAGI. V was pared by 2 bases and J by 8 bases, with 14 bases of the junction left unmatched. The CDR3 is 17 residues long.

This clonotype has a handful of counts. This sequence joins TRBV6-6 and TRBJ1-5; 8 bases map to TRBD1. CDR1 is MNHNY and CDR2 is SVGAGI in the germline V gene (reference sequence). V lost 5 bases to trimming and J lost 0 bases; unmatched junction nucleotides: 3. The CDR3 is 15 amino acids. CDR3: CASSTTGDSNQPQHF. Written as DNA, the CDR3 is TGTGCCAGCAGTACGACAGGGGATAGCAATCAGCCCCAGCATTTT.

The chain couples TRBV6-1 to TRBJ2-1; maybe TRBD1 (6 bases). Germline V lookup: CDR1 MNHNS, CDR2 SASEGT. The germline V and J ends were trimmed by 2 bases and 1 base, with 9 bases remaining between them. This CDR3 is 15 amino acids long. The CDR3 is CASSENRASYNEQFF. The DNA for the CDR3 is TGTGCCAGCAGTGAAAACAGGGCTTCCTACAATGAGCAGTTCTTC.

A few counts support this clonotype. The genes are TRBV5-6 and TRBJ2-7, with D tentatively TRBD1 (5 bases). V was clipped by 0 bases and J by 0 bases, with 19 bases between them. The CDR3 sequence is 18 residues long. CDR1 is SGHDT and CDR2 is YYEEEE in the germline V gene. The CDR3 DNA reads as TGTGCCAGCAGCTTGGCCATTTGGACACTTGACAGCTCCTACGAGCAGTACGTC. Encoded protein: CASSLAIWTLDSSYEQYV.

The V and J genes are TRBV28 and TRBJ2-3; no reliable D call. Germline assignment: CDR1 MDHEN and CDR2 SYDVKM. Trimming left V 2 bases short and J 0 bases short, with 6 bases between. The length of the CDR3 is 14 residues. In DNA, the CDR3 is TGTGCCAGCAGTTTAGATGCTAGCACAGATACGCAGTATTTT. This gives the protein CASSLDASTDTQYF.

This clonotype was counted only a few times. The gene calls are TRBV4-1 and TRBJ2-1; possibly TRBD1 for D (6 bases). Germline lookup yields CDR1 MGHRA and CDR2 YSYEKL. This CDR3 spans 13 amino acids. Deletions cut 1 base from V and 7 bases from J, with 8 bases between. In DNA form, the CDR3 reads TGCGCCAGCAGCCAAGCAGGGGAGAATGAGCAGTTCTTC. Its protein product is CASSQAGENEQFF.

This clonotype was seen a handful of times. The chain is built from TRBV5-6 and TRBJ1-1; D gene unclear. The CDR3 has 14 residues. Germline V gene data show CDR1 as SGHDT and CDR2 as YYEEEE. Deletions cut 4 bases from V and 4 bases from J, with 14 bases between. CDR3 DNA sequence: TGTGCCAGCAGCCCAGTCGTCCAAGGCACTGAAGCTTTCTTT. The encoded protein is CASSPVVQGTEAFF. The entire variable domain, with the rest obtained from reference TRBV5-6 and TRBJ1-1, is as follows: DAGVTQSPTHLIKTRGQQVTLRCSPKSGHDTVSWYQQALGQGPQFIFQYYEEEERQRGNFPDRFSGHQFPNYSSELNVNALLLGDSALYLCASSPVVQGTEAFFGQGTRLTVV.